This is a list of T cell receptor beta chains from one sample in a study of prognosis after radiotherapy for stage I lung cancer. TCRdb re-derived calls from the multiplex PCR reads in MiXCR, one entry per CDR3 protein. This repertoire shows nearly 25,000 distinct CDR3 sequences, around 36% found once; its top ten account for approximately 60%. This sample comprised PBMCs, obtained before or after stereotactic body radiation therapy (not recorded which). Receptor source: a donor aged 50 or older with non-small cell lung cancer. Both conserved end residues are part of each CDR3. D genes are given only for firm matches. Size is omitted from some rows. Given values are once, few, many or a class for expanded clones.

D gene,clone size,V gene,J gene,CDR3 DNA,CDR3 protein
.,.,TRBV20-1,TRBJ2-3,TGCAGTGCTAGACAATCGGCAGATACGCAGTATTTT,CSARQSADTQYF
TRBD1,many,TRBV3-1,TRBJ1-4,TGTGCCAGCAGCCCAAATCCGGGACAGGGGACTAATGAAAAACTGTTTTTT,CASSPNPGQGTNEKLFF
.,many,TRBV9,TRBJ1-1,TGTGCCAGCAGCGTAGGGGGAGCCACTGAAGCTTTCTTT,CASSVGGATEAFF
.,.,TRBV6-4,TRBJ2-3,TGTGCCAGCAGGATGAGAATAGGCGATACGCAGTATTTT,CASRMRIGDTQYF
.,many,TRBV13,TRBJ2-5,TGTGCCAGCAGCTTAGCGGGGACCCAGTACTTC,CASSLAGTQYF
TRBD1,.,TRBV30,TRBJ1-2,TGTGCCTGGAGTACTACAGGGGGTCTATATGGCTACACCTTC,CAWSTTGGLYGYTF
.,many,TRBV27,TRBJ1-4,TGTGCCAGCAGTTTATCCTGGGCACAGGGCGCCGATGAAAAACTGTTTTTT,CASSLSWAQGADEKLFF
.,many,TRBV20-1,TRBJ1-1,TGCAGTGCCCAGGCCACGGGGGGTTTCGCTTTCTTT,CSAQATGGFAFF
TRBD2,.,TRBV12-3/TRBV12-4,TRBJ2-1,TGTGCCAGCAGGATAGCGGGAGATGGGGGCAATGAGCAGTTCTTC,CASRIAGDGGNEQFF
.,.,TRBV6-2/TRBV6-3,TRBJ2-1,TGTGCCAGCAGCCCGGTCGAAGGATACTACCGGGGCAATGAGCAGTTCTTC,CASSPVEGYYRGNEQFF
.,many,TRBV2,TRBJ2-7,TGTGCCAGCAGTATGTCAGGGTTAAGTATGTACGAGCAGTACTTC,CASSMSGLSMYEQYF
TRBD2,many,TRBV19,TRBJ2-4,TGTGCCAGTAGTACAGCGGGAGGGCTCATTCAGTACTTC,CASSTAGGLIQYF
.,many,TRBV27,TRBJ2-2,TGTGCCAGCAGTTTAATGGCACCAAGGGTCACCGGGGAGCTGTTTTTT,CASSLMAPRVTGELFF
.,.,TRBV7-8,TRBJ1-4,TGTGCCAGCAAACAGGGCGGAGAAAAACTGTTTTTT,CASKQGGEKLFF
TRBD2,.,TRBV7-9,TRBJ2-5,TGTGCCAGCAGCTTAGCCGCTTCTAGCGGCAAAGAGACCCAGTACTTC,CASSLAASSGKETQYF
.,few,TRBV7-2,TRBJ2-7,TGTGCCAACAGCTTAACCCGTGTGGGAGAGGGCTACGAGCAGTACTTC,CANSLTRVGEGYEQYF
TRBD1,.,TRBV12-3/TRBV12-4,TRBJ2-1,TGTGCCAGCAGTTTAGGACAGGGGACTTACAATGAGCAGTTCTTC,CASSLGQGTYNEQFF
TRBD2,.,TRBV6-1,TRBJ2-1,TGTGCCAGCAGTCTCACTCGGACTAGCGGGCATCGACCCCTCAATGAGCAGTTCTTC,CASSLTRTSGHRPLNEQFF
.,many,TRBV30,TRBJ1-2,TGTGCCTGGAGTGTACCTGGGTCCTATGGCTACACCTTC,CAWSVPGSYGYTF
.,many,TRBV28,TRBJ2-2,TGTGCCAGCAGGGGTAGCATCCTCGCCGGGGAGCTGTTTTTT,CASRGSILAGELFF
.,.,TRBV4-1,TRBJ2-7,TGCGCCAGCAGCCGACAGTCGGACAGTGTCCCTGACGAGCAGTACTTC,CASSRQSDSVPDEQYF
TRBD1,.,TRBV6-1,TRBJ1-6,TGTGCCAGCAGTACAGGGGATTCACCCCTCCACTTT,CASSTGDSPLHF
.,.,TRBV7-9,TRBJ2-2,TGTGCCAGCAGCTTAGCAGGGTCCACCGGGGAGCTGTTTTTT,CASSLAGSTGELFF
.,many,TRBV7-2,TRBJ2-7,TGTGCCAGCAGCTCCAGGGGGGGGAGCTACGAGCAGTACTTC,CASSSRGGSYEQYF
TRBD1,many,TRBV29-1,TRBJ2-7,TGCAGCGTGGTAGACAGGGCCGAGCAGTACTTC,CSVVDRAEQYF
TRBD2,many,TRBV20-1,TRBJ2-3,TGCAGTACCCTAGCGGGAGTACCAGATACGCAGTATTTT,CSTLAGVPDTQYF
TRBD2,many,TRBV24-1,TRBJ2-5,TGTGCCACCAGTGACCCGAGCGGGAGGGCCAAGACCCAGTACTTC,CATSDPSGRAKTQYF
.,many,TRBV5-1,TRBJ1-4,TGCGCCAGCAGCGCCGGGGCAAATAGGGTTAATGAAAAACTGTTTTTT,CASSAGANRVNEKLFF
TRBD2,many,TRBV7-2,TRBJ2-1,TGTGCCAGCAGGAGAGCTGGGGGAGGGTACAATGAGCAGTTCTTC,CASRRAGGGYNEQFF
.,many,TRBV7-2,TRBJ1-1,TGTGCCAGCAGCCGAGACAGGAACACTGAAGCTTTCTTT,CASSRDRNTEAFF
TRBD1,many,TRBV12-3/TRBV12-4,TRBJ1-3,TGTGCCAGCAGGCCGGGACAGGGCTTGGGGAACACCATATATTTT,CASRPGQGLGNTIYF
.,.,TRBV7-3,TRBJ2-2,TGTGCCAGCAGCGAGGCAGAACGGGGCACCGGGGAGCTGTTTTTT,CASSEAERGTGELFF
.,many,TRBV28,TRBJ1-2,TGTGCCAGCAGTTTGGAGGACCCCCAAGCACGTGGCTACACCTTC,CASSLEDPQARGYTF
TRBD2,.,TRBV20-1,TRBJ2-3,TGCAGTGCCCAAACTAGCGGCACAGATACGCAGTATTTT,CSAQTSGTDTQYF
TRBD1,many,TRBV19,TRBJ1-1,TGTGCCAGTAGTATCACAGGGGGCAGCGCTTTCTTT,CASSITGGSAFF
.,many,TRBV10-3,TRBJ1-5,TGTGCCATCAGTGCTCTAAACTCGGGTATCGGGCAGCCCCAGCATTTT,CAISALNSGIGQPQHF
.,many,TRBV29-1,TRBJ2-1,TGCAGCGACGAAGGCTACAATGAGCAGTTCTTC,CSDEGYNEQFF
.,.,TRBV18,TRBJ2-3,TGTGCCAGCTCCCCAGTGGGGCAGGGGAGCACAGATACGCAGTATTTT,CASSPVGQGSTDTQYF
.,many,TRBV5-1,TRBJ1-1,TGCGCCAGCAGCTTGGATTTTCCAGGGAGCAACACTGAAGCTTTCTTT,CASSLDFPGSNTEAFF
.,many,TRBV6-2/TRBV6-3,TRBJ1-1,TGTGCCAGCAGTTACCGGGGGAACACTGAAGCTTTCTTT,CASSYRGNTEAFF
.,once,TRBV6-9,TRBJ2-1,TGTGCCAGCAGTTACGGCGGTCGAGAAGACAATGAGCAGTTCTTC,CASSYGGREDNEQFF
.,many,TRBV19,TRBJ2-6,TGTGCCAGTAGTGACAGAAGCTCTGGGGCCAACGTCCTGACTTTC,CASSDRSSGANVLTF
TRBD1,many,TRBV7-8,TRBJ1-6,TGTGCCAGCAGCCTTCAGACAGGGTCGGGATCACCCCTCCACTTT,CASSLQTGSGSPLHF
.,.,TRBV27,TRBJ2-7,TGTGCCAGCAGTCCGGGCCCTCCCTACGAGCAGTACTTC,CASSPGPPYEQYF
TRBD1,many,TRBV19,TRBJ2-7,TGTGCCAGTAATATCCGACAGGGGTACGAGCAGTACTTC,CASNIRQGYEQYF
.,many,TRBV5-1,TRBJ2-7,TGCGCCAGCAGCTCCACTCTATACGAGCAGTACTTC,CASSSTLYEQYF